A selection of T cell receptor beta chains follows, all from one sample in a study of T cells after posttransplantation cyclophosphamide. Measured with immunoSEQ multiplex PCR; TCRdb has only the in-frame clones, and not every one. Of around 31,000 clones in the sample, 91% were seen once. What was sequenced was naive CD4+ T cells sorted from blood. These receptors were obtained from a man aged 25 to 45 in good health and a related stem cell transplant donor. Both conserved end residues are part of each CDR3. The order of the fields is CDR3 DNA, CDR3 protein, CDR3 length, clone size, J gene, D gene, V gene. D genes are given only for firm matches. Size is stated for part of the rows, as once, few or many counts, or as a class when the clone is expanded.

cdr3_nt: TGTGCCAGCAGCCCCACCGGACTAGGCGCAGATACGCAGTATTTT; cdr3_aa: CASSPTGLGADTQYF; cdr3_length: 15; clone_size: NA; j_call: TRBJ2-3; d_call: TRBD2; v_call: TRBV7-3
cdr3_nt: TGTGCCAGCTCAGTAGCTAGCAATCAGCCCCAGCATTTT; cdr3_aa: CASSVASNQPQHF; cdr3_length: 13; clone_size: NA; j_call: TRBJ1-5; d_call: NA; v_call: TRBV18
cdr3_nt: TGTGCCAGCAGTCCCCGACAGGGGGCCCTCTATGGCTACACCTTC; cdr3_aa: CASSPRQGALYGYTF; cdr3_length: 15; clone_size: NA; j_call: TRBJ1-2; d_call: TRBD1; v_call: TRBV2
cdr3_nt: TGTGCCAGCAGCTGGACAGACTCTGGAAACACCATATATTTT; cdr3_aa: CASSWTDSGNTIYF; cdr3_length: 14; clone_size: NA; j_call: TRBJ1-3; d_call: NA; v_call: TRBV7-2
cdr3_nt: TGTGCCAGCAGCTTAGCGATCCAGGGAGGTTCACCCCTCCACTTT; cdr3_aa: CASSLAIQGGSPLHF; cdr3_length: 15; clone_size: NA; j_call: TRBJ1-6; d_call: NA; v_call: TRBV7-8
cdr3_nt: TGTGCCAGCAGTTACTCGGACGGTATCTTAGCGTCACCCCTCCACTTT; cdr3_aa: CASSYSDGILASPLHF; cdr3_length: 16; clone_size: NA; j_call: TRBJ1-6; d_call: NA; v_call: TRBV6-6
cdr3_nt: TGTGCCAGCAGCTTGGGGCAGATGAACACTGAAGCTTTCTTT; cdr3_aa: CASSLGQMNTEAFF; cdr3_length: 14; clone_size: NA; j_call: TRBJ1-1; d_call: NA; v_call: TRBV5-4
cdr3_nt: TGCGCCAGCAGCTTGGACCGGGGTCGGCCCGGGAGCACTGAAGCTTTCTTT; cdr3_aa: CASSLDRGRPGSTEAFF; cdr3_length: 17; clone_size: NA; j_call: TRBJ1-1; d_call: NA; v_call: TRBV5-1
cdr3_nt: TGTGCCAGTAGTATCGGCGGGCAGGCTGAAGCTTTCTTT; cdr3_aa: CASSIGGQAEAFF; cdr3_length: 13; clone_size: NA; j_call: TRBJ1-1; d_call: NA; v_call: TRBV19
cdr3_nt: TGCGCCAGCAGCTGGGGCGGGACAGGGAACTACGAGCAGTACTTC; cdr3_aa: CASSWGGTGNYEQYF; cdr3_length: 15; clone_size: NA; j_call: TRBJ2-7; d_call: TRBD1; v_call: TRBV5-1
cdr3_nt: TGCGCCAGCAGCCAACGGGGGGGGGCTGAAGCTTTCTTT; cdr3_aa: CASSQRGGAEAFF; cdr3_length: 13; clone_size: NA; j_call: TRBJ1-1; d_call: NA; v_call: TRBV4-3
cdr3_nt: TGTGCCAGCAGTTTACTAGCGGGGGCCGCCACAGATACGCAGTATTTT; cdr3_aa: CASSLLAGAATDTQYF; cdr3_length: 16; clone_size: NA; j_call: TRBJ2-3; d_call: TRBD2; v_call: TRBV27
cdr3_nt: TGTGCCAGTAGGGACCTTAGACAGCTCTTGAAGCCCCAGCATTTT; cdr3_aa: CASRDLRQLLKPQHF; cdr3_length: 15; clone_size: NA; j_call: TRBJ1-5; d_call: NA; v_call: TRBV19
cdr3_nt: TGTGCCAGCAGCTTGGAGGGCTCACCCCTCCACTTT; cdr3_aa: CASSLEGSPLHF; cdr3_length: 12; clone_size: NA; j_call: TRBJ1-6; d_call: NA; v_call: TRBV7-2
cdr3_nt: TGCGCCAGCAGCTTGGCCGCTTTACAGGGAATTTACAATGAGCAGTTCTTC; cdr3_aa: CASSLAALQGIYNEQFF; cdr3_length: 17; clone_size: NA; j_call: TRBJ2-1; d_call: NA; v_call: TRBV5-1
cdr3_nt: TGTGCCAGCTCACCACAAGGACTGAACACCGGGGAGCTGTTTTTT; cdr3_aa: CASSPQGLNTGELFF; cdr3_length: 15; clone_size: NA; j_call: TRBJ2-2; d_call: NA; v_call: TRBV18
cdr3_nt: TGTGCCAGCAGTTACAGGGGATACTCTGGAAACACCATATATTTT; cdr3_aa: CASSYRGYSGNTIYF; cdr3_length: 15; clone_size: NA; j_call: TRBJ1-3; d_call: NA; v_call: TRBV6-5
cdr3_nt: TGTGCCAGTAGTATCTCATGGGTCCGGAGCTATGGCTACACCTTC; cdr3_aa: CASSISWVRSYGYTF; cdr3_length: 15; clone_size: NA; j_call: TRBJ1-2; d_call: NA; v_call: TRBV19
cdr3_nt: TGTGCCAGCAGCTCTCTAGCGGGGGTCTCCTACGAGCAGTACTTC; cdr3_aa: CASSSLAGVSYEQYF; cdr3_length: 15; clone_size: NA; j_call: TRBJ2-7; d_call: TRBD2; v_call: TRBV7-9
cdr3_nt: TGTGCCAGCAGTTTATCTACAGGGAGCTCCTACGAGCAGTACTTC; cdr3_aa: CASSLSTGSSYEQYF; cdr3_length: 15; clone_size: NA; j_call: TRBJ2-7; d_call: NA; v_call: TRBV27
cdr3_nt: TGTGCCAGCAGCACGATCCTAGGACTAGCGGGGGATCAAGAGACCCAGTACTTC; cdr3_aa: CASSTILGLAGDQETQYF; cdr3_length: 18; clone_size: NA; j_call: TRBJ2-5; d_call: TRBD2; v_call: TRBV4-2
cdr3_nt: TGTGCCAGCTCACTACAGGAGCTTAATGAAAAACTGTTTTTT; cdr3_aa: CASSLQELNEKLFF; cdr3_length: 14; clone_size: NA; j_call: TRBJ1-4; d_call: NA; v_call: TRBV18
cdr3_nt: TGCGCCAGCAGCTTGGGAGACAGGATCTCTGGAAACACCATATATTTT; cdr3_aa: CASSLGDRISGNTIYF; cdr3_length: 16; clone_size: NA; j_call: TRBJ1-3; d_call: NA; v_call: TRBV5-1
cdr3_nt: TGTGCCAGCAGCTTAGCCCCAATCTACGAGCAGTACTTC; cdr3_aa: CASSLAPIYEQYF; cdr3_length: 13; clone_size: once; j_call: TRBJ2-7; d_call: NA; v_call: TRBV7-2
cdr3_nt: TGTGCCAGCGAAAACAGGGGGCGGTGGGGGACCTTC; cdr3_aa: CASENRGRWGTF; cdr3_length: 12; clone_size: NA; j_call: TRBJ1-2; d_call: TRBD1; v_call: TRBV28
cdr3_nt: TGCGCCAGCAGCCAAACCCGGGACTACGAGCAGTACTTC; cdr3_aa: CASSQTRDYEQYF; cdr3_length: 13; clone_size: NA; j_call: TRBJ2-7; d_call: NA; v_call: TRBV4-3
cdr3_nt: TGTGCCAGTAGTGCAGGACAGACACCCACAGATACGCAGTATTTT; cdr3_aa: CASSAGQTPTDTQYF; cdr3_length: 15; clone_size: NA; j_call: TRBJ2-3; d_call: NA; v_call: TRBV19
cdr3_nt: TGTGCTAGTGGTTTGCCTGGGACAGGACAAGAGACCCAGTACTTC; cdr3_aa: CASGLPGTGQETQYF; cdr3_length: 15; clone_size: NA; j_call: TRBJ2-5; d_call: TRBD1; v_call: TRBV12-5
cdr3_nt: TGTGCCAGTGGACAGGGGCTAAGGCAGCCCCAGCATTTT; cdr3_aa: CASGQGLRQPQHF; cdr3_length: 13; clone_size: few; j_call: TRBJ1-5; d_call: TRBD1; v_call: TRBV19
cdr3_nt: TGTGCCAGTAGCTCCTACAGGGGTTCCTATGGCTACACCTTC; cdr3_aa: CASSSYRGSYGYTF; cdr3_length: 14; clone_size: NA; j_call: TRBJ1-2; d_call: TRBD1; v_call: TRBV19
cdr3_nt: TGTGCCAGCAGCTTATGGGGACTTAATGAAAAACTGTTTTTT; cdr3_aa: CASSLWGLNEKLFF; cdr3_length: 14; clone_size: NA; j_call: TRBJ1-4; d_call: NA; v_call: TRBV7-9
cdr3_nt: TGTGCCAGCAGTTCCGGGACAGGAATTGGGAGCAATCAGCCCCAGCATTTT; cdr3_aa: CASSSGTGIGSNQPQHF; cdr3_length: 17; clone_size: NA; j_call: TRBJ1-5; d_call: TRBD1; v_call: TRBV28
cdr3_nt: TGTGCCAGCAGCCAAGAGGCAGGGGCTAACTATGGCTACACCTTC; cdr3_aa: CASSQEAGANYGYTF; cdr3_length: 15; clone_size: NA; j_call: TRBJ1-2; d_call: NA; v_call: TRBV4-2
cdr3_nt: TGTGCCAGCAGTTACACTGGAGATACGCAGTATTTT; cdr3_aa: CASSYTGDTQYF; cdr3_length: 12; clone_size: NA; j_call: TRBJ2-3; d_call: NA; v_call: TRBV6-5